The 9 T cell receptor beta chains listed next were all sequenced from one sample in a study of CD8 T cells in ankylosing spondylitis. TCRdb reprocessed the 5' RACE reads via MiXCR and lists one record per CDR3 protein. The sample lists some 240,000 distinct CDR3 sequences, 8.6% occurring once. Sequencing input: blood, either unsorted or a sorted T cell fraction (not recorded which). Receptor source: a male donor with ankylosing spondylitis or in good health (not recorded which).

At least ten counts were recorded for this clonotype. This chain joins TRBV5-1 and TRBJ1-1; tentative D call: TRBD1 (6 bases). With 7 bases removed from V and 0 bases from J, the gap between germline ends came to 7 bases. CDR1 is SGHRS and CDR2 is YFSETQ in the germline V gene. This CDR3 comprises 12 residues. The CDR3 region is CASGGMNTEAFF. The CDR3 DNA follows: TGCGCCAGCGGGGGCATGAACACTGAAGCTTTCTTT.

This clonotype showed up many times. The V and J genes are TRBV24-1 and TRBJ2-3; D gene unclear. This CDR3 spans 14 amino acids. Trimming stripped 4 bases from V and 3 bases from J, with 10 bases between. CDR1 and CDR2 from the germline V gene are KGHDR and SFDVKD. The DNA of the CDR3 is TGTGCCACCAGTGAAATGCAGGCGACAGATACGCAGTATTTT. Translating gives CATSEMQATDTQYF.

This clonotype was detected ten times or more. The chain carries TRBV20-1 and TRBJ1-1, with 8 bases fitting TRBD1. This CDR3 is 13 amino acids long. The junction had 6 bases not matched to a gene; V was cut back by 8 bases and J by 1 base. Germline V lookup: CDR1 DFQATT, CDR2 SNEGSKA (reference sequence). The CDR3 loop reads CSPHGTGNTEAFF. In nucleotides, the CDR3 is TGCAGTCCCCACGGGACAGGGAACACTGAAGCTTTCTTT.

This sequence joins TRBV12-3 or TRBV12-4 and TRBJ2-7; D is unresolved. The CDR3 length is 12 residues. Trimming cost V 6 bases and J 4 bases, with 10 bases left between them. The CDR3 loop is CASRGVGYEQYF. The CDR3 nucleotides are TGTGCCAGCAGGGGCGTAGGATACGAGCAGTACTTC.

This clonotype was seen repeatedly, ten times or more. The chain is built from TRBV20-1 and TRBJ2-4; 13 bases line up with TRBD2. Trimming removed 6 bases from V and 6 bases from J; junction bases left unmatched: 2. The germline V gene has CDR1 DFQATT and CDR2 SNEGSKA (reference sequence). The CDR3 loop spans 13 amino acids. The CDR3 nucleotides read TGCAGTGCCCGGACTAGCGGGGGAAACATTCAGTACTTC. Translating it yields CSARTSGGNIQYF.

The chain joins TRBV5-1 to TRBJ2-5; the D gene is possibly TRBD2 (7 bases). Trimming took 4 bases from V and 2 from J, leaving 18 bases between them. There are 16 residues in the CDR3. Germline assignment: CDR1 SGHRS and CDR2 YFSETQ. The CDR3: CASSVPTGGPQETQYF. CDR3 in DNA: TGCGCCAGCAGCGTTCCTACGGGGGGCCCGCAAGAGACCCAGTACTTC.

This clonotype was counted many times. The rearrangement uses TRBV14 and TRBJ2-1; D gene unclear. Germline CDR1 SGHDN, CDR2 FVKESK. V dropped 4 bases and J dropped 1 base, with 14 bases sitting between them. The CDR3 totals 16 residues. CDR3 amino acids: CASSPRLAHSYNEQFF. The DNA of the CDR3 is TGTGCCAGCAGCCCCCGACTCGCCCATTCCTACAATGAGCAGTTCTTC. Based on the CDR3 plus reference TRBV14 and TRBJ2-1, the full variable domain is EAGVTQFPSHSVIEKGQTVTLRCDPISGHDNLYWYRRVMGKEIKFLLHFVKESKQDESGMPNNRFLAERTGGTYSTLKVQPAELEDSGVYFCASSPRLAHSYNEQFFGPGTRLTVL.

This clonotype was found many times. This CDR3 is CASSLIAGGRETQYF. The CDR3 DNA reads as TGTGCCAGCAGTTTGATAGCCGGGGGACGAGAGACCCAGTACTTC. This chain connects TRBV12-3 or TRBV12-4 to TRBJ2-5, with TRBD2 as a possible D gene (6 bases). This CDR3 has 15 residues. V lost 3 bases and J lost 4, with 15 bases in between.

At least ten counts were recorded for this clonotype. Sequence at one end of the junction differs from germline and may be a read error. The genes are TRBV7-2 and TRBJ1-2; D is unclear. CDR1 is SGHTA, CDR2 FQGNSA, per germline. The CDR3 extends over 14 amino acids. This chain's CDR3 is CASTLGSRLYGYTF. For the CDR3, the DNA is TGTGCCAGCACCTTAGGGTCCAGGCTCTATGGCTACACCTTC. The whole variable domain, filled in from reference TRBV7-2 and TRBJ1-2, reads GAGVSQSPSNKVTEKGKDVELRCDPISGHTALYWYRQSLGQGLEFLIYFQGNSAPDKSGLPSDRFSAERTGGSVSTLTIQRTQQEDSAVYLCASTLGSRLYGYTFGSGTRLTVV.